Sequencing of this T cell receptor (beta chain) was carried out in a study of T cell responses to AZD1222 COVID-19 vaccine (dated by TCRdb to the early 2020s). With respect to the entire study: A total of 233 trial participants underwent TCR sequencing, of whom roughly 210 had received two doses of AZD1222 and roughly 26 had received two doses of the MenACWY control vaccine. Trial participants were enrolled by age into 18-55, 56-69 and 70-plus year subgroups, with approximately 150, 28 and 58 TCR-sequenced participants respectively. The investigation overall reported the following: In the small 56-69-year group, the increase in depth fell short of significance, most likely because of low power. Spike-specific TCR breadth and depth rose significantly after two AZD1222 doses compared with day 0 and with MenACWY recipients. Reportedly, close to half of the unique spike-specific TCRs recognized epitopes lying outside the regions that are mutated in the B.1.351 and B.1.1.7 variants. Conclusions about previously exposed vaccinees were limited because only six AZD1222 recipients were SARS-CoV-2 seropositive at baseline. Vaccine-associated CD4 TCRs spanned the whole spike protein, with dominant responses in regions 160-218 and 743-854. No day 14 peak-response samples were available, so repertoires were characterized only after the peak T cell response. Participants were mostly white British and included more females than males, and it was suggested by the authors that clonal diversity may have been underestimated.

CDR1 and CDR2 (SGHNT, YENEEA) derive from the germline V gene. The CDR3 runs 14 amino acids, cysteine and phenylalanine included. The read is trimmed to its CDR3 DNA, 42 bases read in frame from base 1. Trimming costs V 2 bases and J 0 bases, and their ends lie 8 bases apart. This clone was observed once. This receptor's antigen is unknown. Base qualities are not at hand, and no much larger clone is one base apart. The CDR3 regions of human TCRbeta chains were subjected to immunosequencing. The original methods were these. Repertoire TCRs were matched against a reference library of SARS-CoV-2-specific TCRs generated with the MIRA antigen-specificity platform. Breadth was defined as the fraction of unique TCRs that were SARS-CoV-2-associated. Depth was defined as the fraction of total T cells that were SARS-CoV-2-associated. Using the MIRA data, each spike-specific TCR was assigned both to the spike region to which the TCR was reactive and to a CD4 or CD8 class. Log10-transformed breadth and depth values were compared by one-way ANOVA with Sidak's multiple comparisons tests. Imported from immuneACCESS, the table was reduced by TCRdb to in-frame sequences with V and J called. These copies leave out some clones; in studies compared against another copy, an unresolved V gene accounts for under half, and the cause of the remainder is not known. D and trimming come from the DNA, and the V and J calls and clone size come from that table. The sample records 150,000 to 200,000 clones, 92% of which are singletons. Roughly 0.98% of the sample comes from the top ten.

This specimen's time point label, per the study, means: about 28 days (+/-7) after the second vaccine dose. Because spike-specific TCR depth and breadth did not differ between the two schedules, AZD1222 recipients who got a second dose at roughly 4 weeks were pooled with those who got a second dose at roughly 12 weeks. Samples from vaccinated people were obtained from the UK trials COV001 and COV002, which included a single-blind randomized controlled phase 2/3 trial of AZD1222 (ChAdOx1 nCoV-19) in healthy adults. For TCRbeta chain sequencing, PBMC samples from trial participants were taken at day 0 and at day 28 after the second dose.

This TCR came from an adult who received the AZD1222 COVID-19 vaccine. Here the chain combines TRBV11-3 and TRBJ2-7, with the D segment identity uncertain. The material was peripheral blood, obtained 28 days after the second AZD1222 dose. The CDR3 sequence is CASSLSAYSYEQYF. At the DNA level, the sequence is TGTGCCAGCAGCTTATCTGCCTACTCCTACGAGCAGTACTTC.